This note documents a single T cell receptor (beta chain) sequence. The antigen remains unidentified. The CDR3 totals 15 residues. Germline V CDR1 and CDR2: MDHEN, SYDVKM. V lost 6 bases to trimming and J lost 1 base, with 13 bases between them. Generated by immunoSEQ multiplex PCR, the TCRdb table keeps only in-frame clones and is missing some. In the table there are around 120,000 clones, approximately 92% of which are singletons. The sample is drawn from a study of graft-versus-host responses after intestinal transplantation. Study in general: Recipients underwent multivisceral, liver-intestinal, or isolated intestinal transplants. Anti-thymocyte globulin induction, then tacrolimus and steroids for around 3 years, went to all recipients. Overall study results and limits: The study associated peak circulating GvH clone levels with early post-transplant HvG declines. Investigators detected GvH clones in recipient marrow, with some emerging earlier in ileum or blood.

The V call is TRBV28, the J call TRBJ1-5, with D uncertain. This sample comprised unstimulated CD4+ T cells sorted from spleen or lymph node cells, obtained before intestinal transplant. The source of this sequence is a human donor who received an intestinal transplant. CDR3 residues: CASSLGVGSNQPQHF. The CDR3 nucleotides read TGTGCCAGCAGCCTCGGGGTGGGGAGCAATCAGCCCCAGCATTTT.